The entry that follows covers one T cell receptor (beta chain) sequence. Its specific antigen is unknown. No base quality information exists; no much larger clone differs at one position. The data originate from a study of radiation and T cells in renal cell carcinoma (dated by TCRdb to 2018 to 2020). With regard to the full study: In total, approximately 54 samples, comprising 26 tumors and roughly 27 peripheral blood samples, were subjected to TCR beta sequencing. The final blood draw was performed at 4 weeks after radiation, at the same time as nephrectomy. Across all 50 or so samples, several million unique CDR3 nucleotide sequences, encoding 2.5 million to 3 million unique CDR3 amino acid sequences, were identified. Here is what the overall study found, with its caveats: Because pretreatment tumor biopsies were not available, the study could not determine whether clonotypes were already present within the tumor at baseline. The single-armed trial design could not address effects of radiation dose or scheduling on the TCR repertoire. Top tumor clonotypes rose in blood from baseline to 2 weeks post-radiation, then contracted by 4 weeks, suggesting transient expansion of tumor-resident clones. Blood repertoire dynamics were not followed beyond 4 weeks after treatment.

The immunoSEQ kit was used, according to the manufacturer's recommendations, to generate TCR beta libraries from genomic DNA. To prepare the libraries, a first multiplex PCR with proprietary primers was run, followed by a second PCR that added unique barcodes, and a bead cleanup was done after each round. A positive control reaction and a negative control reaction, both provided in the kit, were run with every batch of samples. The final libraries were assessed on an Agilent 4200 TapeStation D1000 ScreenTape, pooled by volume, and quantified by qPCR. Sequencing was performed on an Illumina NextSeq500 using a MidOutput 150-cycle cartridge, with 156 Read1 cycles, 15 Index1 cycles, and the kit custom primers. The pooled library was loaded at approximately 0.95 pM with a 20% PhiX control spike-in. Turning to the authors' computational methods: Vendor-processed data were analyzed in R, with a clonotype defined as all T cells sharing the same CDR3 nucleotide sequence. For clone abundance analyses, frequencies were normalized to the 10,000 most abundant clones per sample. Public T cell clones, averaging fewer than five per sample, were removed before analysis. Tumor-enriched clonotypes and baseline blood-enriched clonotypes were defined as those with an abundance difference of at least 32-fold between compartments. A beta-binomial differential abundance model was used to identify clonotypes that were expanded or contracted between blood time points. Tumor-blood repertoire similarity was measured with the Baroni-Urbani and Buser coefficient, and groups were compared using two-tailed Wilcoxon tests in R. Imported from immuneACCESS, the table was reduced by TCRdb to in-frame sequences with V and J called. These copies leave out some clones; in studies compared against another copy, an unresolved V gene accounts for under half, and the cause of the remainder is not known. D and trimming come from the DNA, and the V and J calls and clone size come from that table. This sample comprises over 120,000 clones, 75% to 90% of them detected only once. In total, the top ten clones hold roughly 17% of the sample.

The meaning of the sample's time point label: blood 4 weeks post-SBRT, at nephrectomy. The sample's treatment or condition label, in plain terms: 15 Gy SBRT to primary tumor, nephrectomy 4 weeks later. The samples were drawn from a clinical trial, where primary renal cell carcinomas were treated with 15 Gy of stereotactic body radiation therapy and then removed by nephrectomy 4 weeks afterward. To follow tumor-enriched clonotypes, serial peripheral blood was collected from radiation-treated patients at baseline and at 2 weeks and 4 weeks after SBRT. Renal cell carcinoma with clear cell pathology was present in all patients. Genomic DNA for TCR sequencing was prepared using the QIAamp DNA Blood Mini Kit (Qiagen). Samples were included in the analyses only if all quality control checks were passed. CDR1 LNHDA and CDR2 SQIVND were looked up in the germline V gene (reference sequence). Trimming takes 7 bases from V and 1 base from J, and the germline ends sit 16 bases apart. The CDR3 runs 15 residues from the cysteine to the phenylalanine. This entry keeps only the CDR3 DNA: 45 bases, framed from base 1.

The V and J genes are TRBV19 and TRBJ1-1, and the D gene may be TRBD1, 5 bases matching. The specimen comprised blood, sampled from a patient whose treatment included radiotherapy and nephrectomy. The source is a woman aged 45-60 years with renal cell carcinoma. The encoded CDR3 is CASTHRGEANTEAFF. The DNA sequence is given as TGTGCCAGTACCCATAGGGGCGAGGCGAACACTGAAGCTTTCTTT.